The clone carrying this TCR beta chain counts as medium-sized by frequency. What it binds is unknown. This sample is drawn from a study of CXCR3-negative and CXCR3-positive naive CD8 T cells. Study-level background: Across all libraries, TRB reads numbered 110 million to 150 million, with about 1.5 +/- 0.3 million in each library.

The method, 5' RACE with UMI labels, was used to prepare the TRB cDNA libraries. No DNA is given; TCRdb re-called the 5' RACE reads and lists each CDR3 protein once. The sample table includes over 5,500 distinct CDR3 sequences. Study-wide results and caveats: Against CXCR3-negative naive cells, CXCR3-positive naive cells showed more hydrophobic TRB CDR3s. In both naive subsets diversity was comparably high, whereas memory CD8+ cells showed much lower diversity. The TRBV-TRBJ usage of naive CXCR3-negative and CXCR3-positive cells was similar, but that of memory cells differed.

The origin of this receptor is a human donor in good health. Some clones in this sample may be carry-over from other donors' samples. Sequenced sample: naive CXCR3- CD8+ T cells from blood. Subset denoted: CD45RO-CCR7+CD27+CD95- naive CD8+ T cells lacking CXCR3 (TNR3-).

CDR3 sequence reads: CASSLKGASSYNEQFF. V and J are TRBV7-9 and TRBJ2-1; TCRdb's D gene call, TRBD1, goes unchecked for lack of DNA. Germline CDR1 and CDR2: SEHNR and FQNEAQ (reference sequence). CDR3 length: 16 residues. The whole variable domain, remainder taken from reference TRBV7-9 and TRBJ2-1, is DTGVSQNPRHKITKRGQNVTFRCDPISEHNRLYWYRQTLGQGPEFLTYFQNEAQLEKSRLLSDRFSAERPKGSFSTLEIQRTEQGDSAMYLCASSLKGASSYNEQFFGPGTRLTVL.